This T cell receptor beta chain comes out of a study of CD8+CD57+ T cells in acquired aplastic anemia. V dropped 8 bases and J dropped 4; count of bases not matched to a gene: 4. Germline loops: CDR1 ENHRY, CDR2 SYGVKD. The CDR3 is 15 residues long. All patients picked for sequencing had shown, by flow cytometry, an expansion of CD8+CD57+ cells. Each patient gave a blood sample that was collected before any therapy had been received. Using genomic DNA as the template, TCR beta VDJ and CDR3 profiling was carried out. MiXCR, applied by TCRdb to the reads, yields one record per CDR3 protein. This table has about 180,000 distinct CDR3 sequences, about half appearing once.

The TCR originated in a human donor with aplastic anemia. Sequenced material: sorted CD4+, CD8+, or CD8+CD57+ T cells (not recorded which) from PBMCs. This chain connects TRBV10-3 to TRBJ2-3, with 15 bases lining up with TRBD2. CDR3 residues: CAISGLAGGPDTQYF. The CDR3 nucleotides read TGTGCCATCTCGGGACTAGCGGGGGGCCCAGATACGCAGTATTTT.